This T cell receptor (beta chain) was obtained from a study of OX40 agonist ivuxolimab in advanced cancers. Germline CDR1 reads SGDLS; CDR2 reads YYNGEE. The V and J ends lost 0 bases and 2 bases, in that order; junction bases with no gene match: 2. This CDR3 has 16 residues. The repertoire was sequenced with immunoSEQ multiplex PCR; TCRdb's copy has only in-frame clones and lacks some. The sample lists roughly 50,000 clones, approximately 90% occurring once. No patient had autoimmune disease or received systemic immunosuppression. The receptor was derived from an adult with an advanced solid tumor such as melanoma, head and neck, liver or kidney cancer. The chain has TRBV9 and TRBJ2-2, with 9 bases lining up with TRBD2. The sample in question was CD4+ or CD8+ T cells sorted from blood, obtained in a trial of the OX40 agonist ivuxolimab. The CDR3, as DNA: TGTGCCAGCAGCGTAGCTAGCGGGGATAACACCGGGGAGCTGTTTTTT. Protein product: CASSVASGDNTGELFF.